This is a list of T cell receptor beta chains from one sample in a study of technical replicates of blood from four donors. Data came from immunoSEQ multiplex PCR; TCRdb stores just in-frame clones and leaves some out. The repertoire holds over 75,000 clones, with around 97% as singletons. Sequencing was carried out using T cells isolated from PBMCs. The receptors come from a human donor in good health. The CDR3 runs from the conserved cysteine through the conserved F or W. A D gene is named only where the DNA matches it firmly. The listing skips clone size in some rows; elsewhere it reads once, few, many or a size class.

TRBV11-2,.,.,TRBJ2-7,TGTGCCAGCAGCTTAGTGCCAGAAGGACTCTACGAGCAGTACTTC,CASSLVPEGLYEQYF
TRBV27,.,.,TRBJ2-5,TGTGCCAGCAGTTTAGTTGGGCAGCCTGAGTACTTC,CASSLVGQPEYF
TRBV5-4,TRBD1,.,TRBJ1-2,TGTGCCAGCAGCACCGGGACAGGGCTTGGCTACACCTTC,CASSTGTGLGYTF
TRBV7-2,.,once,TRBJ2-7,TGTGCCAGCAGCTCAGATTCAGGGGGGTTGTACGAGCAGTACTTC,CASSSDSGGLYEQYF
TRBV7-9,TRBD2,.,TRBJ2-7,TGTGCCAGCAGCTTTAGCGGGAGAGGCGGCTACGAGCAGTACTTC,CASSFSGRGGYEQYF
TRBV25-1,.,.,TRBJ2-1,TGTGCCAGCAGTGCTAGTTTCCATGAGCAGTTCTTC,CASSASFHEQFF
TRBV5-8,TRBD1,.,TRBJ1-3,TGTGCCAGCAGCGTGGGACAGTTGAGCTCTGGAAACACCATATATTTT,CASSVGQLSSGNTIYF
TRBV7-9,TRBD1,.,TRBJ2-7,TGTGCCAGCAGCTCCCCGGACAGGGGGGACTACGAGCAGTACTTC,CASSSPDRGDYEQYF
TRBV5-4,.,few,TRBJ1-1,TGTGCCAGCAGCTCTACCCTAGCAGGGGATGCTTTCTTT,CASSSTLAGDAFF
TRBV28,TRBD1,.,TRBJ2-2,TGTGCCAGCAGTACAGACAGGGGGTCCGGGGAGCTGTTTTTT,CASSTDRGSGELFF
TRBV19,TRBD1,.,TRBJ1-1,TGTGCCAGTAGTTCCGGACAGGGTGGGACTGAAGCTTTCTTT,CASSSGQGGTEAFF
TRBV4-3,TRBD1,.,TRBJ2-6,TGCGCCAGCAGCCAAGGCCAGGGGGCAGGGGCCAACGTCCTGACTTTC,CASSQGQGAGANVLTF
TRBV27,.,.,TRBJ2-7,TGTGCCAGCAGTTTAGTCAACGGGTACGAGCAGTACTTC,CASSLVNGYEQYF
TRBV6-6,.,.,TRBJ2-3,TGTGCCAGCAGTTTTTCCCACTCGGCGGGCACAGATACGCAGTATTTT,CASSFSHSAGTDTQYF
TRBV12-2,.,once,TRBJ2-7,TGTGCAAGTCGCTTCGACAGGGCGTCGAGTGAGCAGTACTTC,CASRFDRASSEQYF
TRBV2,TRBD2,.,TRBJ2-5,TGTGCCAGCAGTGGGAGTAGCGGGAGGGCCGAGACCCAGTACTTC,CASSGSSGRAETQYF
TRBV5-1,TRBD2,.,TRBJ2-1,TGCGCCAGCAGCTTGGAGGTAGCGGGAGCAGGGTACAATGAGCAGTTCTTC,CASSLEVAGAGYNEQFF
TRBV5-6,.,.,TRBJ1-1,TGTGCCAGCAGCTGGACTCTTATTGAAGCTTTCTTT,CASSWTLIEAFF
TRBV7-2,.,.,TRBJ2-3,TGTGCCAGCAGCTACAGGGGCGGGGGGATAGGATCAGATACGCAGTATTTT,CASSYRGGGIGSDTQYF
TRBV15,TRBD1,.,TRBJ1-1,TGTGCCTCAACAGGGGGTATTCAATACACTGAAGCTTTCTTT,CASTGGIQYTEAFF
TRBV18,TRBD1,.,TRBJ2-7,TGTGCCAGCTCAAGGGGACAGGGGGCGCACGAGCAGTACTTC,CASSRGQGAHEQYF
TRBV10-1,TRBD2,.,TRBJ2-7,TGCGCCAGCAGTCCCGGGACTAGCGGGAGTAGCCTCTACGAGCAGTACTTC,CASSPGTSGSSLYEQYF
TRBV5-1,TRBD2,.,TRBJ2-7,TGCGCCAGCAGCTGGACTAGCGGGACGATCTACGAGCAGTACTTC,CASSWTSGTIYEQYF
TRBV6-4,TRBD1,.,TRBJ1-1,TGTGCCAGCAGTGACTCTTACAGGGGAAGGAACACTGAAGCTTTCTTT,CASSDSYRGRNTEAFF
TRBV23-1,.,.,TRBJ2-7,TGCGCCAGCAGTCAATCGAACCAGGCTTGGGAGCAGTACTTC,CASSQSNQAWEQYF
TRBV9,.,.,TRBJ2-7,TGTGCCAGCTCCTCAGGGTGGTCCTACGAGCAGTACTTC,CASSSGWSYEQYF
TRBV27,.,.,TRBJ2-5,TGTGCCAGCAGTCTAAAAGGTTCCAGGGGTGAGACCCAGTACTTC,CASSLKGSRGETQYF
TRBV6-5,TRBD2,.,TRBJ2-7,TGTGCCAGCAGTTGGACTAGCGGGAGGGCCTACGAGCAGTACTTC,CASSWTSGRAYEQYF
TRBV2,.,.,TRBJ2-3,TGTGCCTCGAGAGGGCGGGAAGGCACAGATACGCAGTATTTT,CASRGREGTDTQYF
TRBV15,.,.,TRBJ1-2,TGTGCCACCAGCAGAGATTCTAGTCAGCTCTACTATGGCTACACCTTC,CATSRDSSQLYYGYTF
TRBV10-3,TRBD2,.,TRBJ2-7,TGTGCCATCAGCGGACTAGCGGGAGACTACGAGCAGTACTTC,CAISGLAGDYEQYF
TRBV27,TRBD2,.,TRBJ2-7,TGTGCCAGCAGTTTCGGGGTAGCGGGACTTTACGAGCAGTACTTC,CASSFGVAGLYEQYF
TRBV4-1,.,.,TRBJ2-1,TGCGCCAGCAGCCAAGGACAGTATTGGAGAGGCTCCTACAATGAGCAGTTCTTC,CASSQGQYWRGSYNEQFF
TRBV6-5,TRBD2,.,TRBJ2-1,TGTGCCAGCAGTTACTCGATAGGGACTAGCTACAATGAGCAGTTCTTC,CASSYSIGTSYNEQFF
TRBV9,TRBD2,.,TRBJ2-1,TGTGCCAGCAGCGTACTCCTAGCGGGAGGGGATGAGCAGTTCTTC,CASSVLLAGGDEQFF
TRBV10-2,TRBD1,.,TRBJ2-7,TGCGCCAGCAGCCAGGTAGGACAGGGAATGAACGAGCAGTACTTC,CASSQVGQGMNEQYF
TRBV7-8,TRBD2,.,TRBJ2-2,TGTGCCAGCAGCTTTAGCGGGAGTATGGACGGGGAGCTGTTTTTT,CASSFSGSMDGELFF
TRBV30,.,.,TRBJ1-2,TGTGCCTGGCGGGACACCACCTTCTATGGCTACACCTTC,CAWRDTTFYGYTF
TRBV19,.,.,TRBJ1-1,TGTGCCAGTAGTATGTCCAGGGTAGACACTGAAGCTTTCTTT,CASSMSRVDTEAFF
TRBV4-3,.,.,TRBJ1-2,TGCGCCAGCAGCCAAGAAGTTGTAGGGACACACTATGGCTACACCTTC,CASSQEVVGTHYGYTF